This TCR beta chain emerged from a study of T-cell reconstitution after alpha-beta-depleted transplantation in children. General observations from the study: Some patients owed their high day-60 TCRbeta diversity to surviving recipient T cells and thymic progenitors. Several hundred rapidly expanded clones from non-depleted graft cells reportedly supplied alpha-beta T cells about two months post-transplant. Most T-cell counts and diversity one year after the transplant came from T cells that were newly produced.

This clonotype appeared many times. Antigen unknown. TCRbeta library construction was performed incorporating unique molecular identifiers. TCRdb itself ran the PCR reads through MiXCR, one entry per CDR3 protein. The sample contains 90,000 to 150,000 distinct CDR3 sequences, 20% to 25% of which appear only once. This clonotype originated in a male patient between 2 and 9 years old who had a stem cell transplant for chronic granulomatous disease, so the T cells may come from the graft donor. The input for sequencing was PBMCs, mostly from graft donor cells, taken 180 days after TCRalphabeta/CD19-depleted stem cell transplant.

CDR3 in DNA: TGCAGTGCTACCGGGACACCCCTTTTCTACGAGCAGTACTTC. Translated: CSATGTPLFYEQYF. The chain joins TRBV20-1 to TRBJ2-7; a possible D gene is TRBD1 (6 bases). Germline CDR1 reads DFQATT; CDR2 reads SNEGSKA (reference sequence). The CDR3 consists of 14 residues. V dropped 4 bases and J dropped 3 bases, with 16 bases sitting between them.